The sequence of this T cell receptor beta chain was determined in a study of T cell changes during pregnancy in multiple sclerosis. The CDR3 covers 16 residues. Looked up from germline, CDR1 is MNHEY and CDR2 is SVGAGI. V lost 4 bases to trimming and J lost 2 bases, with 16 bases between them. Only in-frame clones appear in the TCRdb table, and some are missing; sequencing was by immunoSEQ multiplex PCR. The sample has tens of thousands of clones; less than 90% are singletons. The chain joins TRBV6-5 to TRBJ2-3, with D perhaps TRBD2 (5 bases). Sequencing was performed on peripheral blood, taken before pregnancy. This TCR derives from a female donor with multiple sclerosis, enrolled in a pregnancy study. This chain's CDR3 is CASSSVRAELTDTQYF. The CDR3 DNA reads TGTGCCAGCAGTTCTGTGCGGGCCGAGCTCACAGATACGCAGTATTTT.